The clone carrying this TCR beta chain was picked up a small number of times. This sample is part of a study of human T cells and chemical hapten exposure. TCRdb redid the calling of the RACE reads with MiXCR, one entry per CDR3 protein. The data show approximately 79,000 distinct CDR3 sequences, roughly 8.6% seen once. Specified time point: healthy volunteer bleed at 6 weeks. Unfractionated whole blood was the source from which total RNA was extracted. V shed 6 bases and J 7 bases; nucleotides not matched to a gene: 9. This CDR3 is built from 15 residues. Germline CDR1 SNHLY, CDR2 FYNNEI. The source is a male donor in good health. Some clones in this sample may be carry-over from other donors' samples. Sequencing used whole blood. The gene calls are TRBV2 and TRBJ1-4, with 9 bases that match TRBD1. This CDR3 reads CASRPAQGAGEKLFF. CDR3 nucleotide sequence: TGTGCCAGCAGGCCCGCACAGGGGGCTGGTGAAAAACTGTTTTTT.